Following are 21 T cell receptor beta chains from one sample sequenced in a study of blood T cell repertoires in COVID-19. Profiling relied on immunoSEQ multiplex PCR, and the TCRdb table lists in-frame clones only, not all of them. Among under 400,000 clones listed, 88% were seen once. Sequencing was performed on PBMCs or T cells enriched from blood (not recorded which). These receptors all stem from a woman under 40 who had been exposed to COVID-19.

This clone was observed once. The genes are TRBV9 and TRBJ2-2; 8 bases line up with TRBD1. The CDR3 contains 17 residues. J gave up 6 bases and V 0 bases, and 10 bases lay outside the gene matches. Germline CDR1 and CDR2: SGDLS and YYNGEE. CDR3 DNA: TGTGCCAGCAGCGTAGTCCCCAGGGGGCCTGGGTCCGGGGAGCTGTTTTTT. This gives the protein CASSVVPRGPGSGELFF.

The CDR3 loop reads CAWSAGETQYF. CDR3 nucleotides: TGTGCCTGGAGTGCCGGGGAGACCCAGTACTTC. This rearrangement joins TRBV30 to TRBJ2-5; D is unresolved. V dropped 1 base and J dropped 5 bases, with 5 bases sitting between them. The CDR3 covers 11 residues. CDR1 is GTSNPN, CDR2 SVGIG, per germline (reference sequence).

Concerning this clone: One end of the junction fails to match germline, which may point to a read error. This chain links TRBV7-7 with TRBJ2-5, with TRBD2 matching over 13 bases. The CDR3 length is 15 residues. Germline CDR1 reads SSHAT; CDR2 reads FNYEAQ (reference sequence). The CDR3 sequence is CASSLGLAGVETQYF. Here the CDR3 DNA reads TGTGCTAGCAGCTTAGGACTAGCGGGAGTCGAGACCCAGTACTTC.

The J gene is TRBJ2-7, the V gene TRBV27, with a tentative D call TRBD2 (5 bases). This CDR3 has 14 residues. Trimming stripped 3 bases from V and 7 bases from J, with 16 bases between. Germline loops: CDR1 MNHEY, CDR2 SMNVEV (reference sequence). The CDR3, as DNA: TGTGCCAGCAGTTTCCGACCTACCCGGGGTGAGCAGTACTTC. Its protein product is CASSFRPTRGEQYF.

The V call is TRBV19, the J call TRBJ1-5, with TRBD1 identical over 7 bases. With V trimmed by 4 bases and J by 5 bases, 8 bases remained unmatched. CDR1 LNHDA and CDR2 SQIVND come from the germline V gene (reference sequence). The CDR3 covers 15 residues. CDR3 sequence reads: CASSNWDSEYQPQHF. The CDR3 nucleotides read TGTGCCAGTAGTAATTGGGACAGCGAGTATCAGCCCCAGCATTTT.

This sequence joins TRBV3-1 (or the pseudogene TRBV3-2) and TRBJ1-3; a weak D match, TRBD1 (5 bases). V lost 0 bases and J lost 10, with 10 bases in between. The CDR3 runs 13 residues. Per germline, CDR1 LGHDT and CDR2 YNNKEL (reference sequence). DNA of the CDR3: TGTGCCAGCAGCCAAGACACAGCAGGGACCATATATTTT. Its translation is CASSQDTAGTIYF.

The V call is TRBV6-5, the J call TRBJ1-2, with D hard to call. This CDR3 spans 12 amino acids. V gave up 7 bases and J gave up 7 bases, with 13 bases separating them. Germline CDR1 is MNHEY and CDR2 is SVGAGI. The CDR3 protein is CASTGFRTGYTF. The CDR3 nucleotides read TGTGCCAGCACGGGTTTTCGCACTGGCTACACCTTC.

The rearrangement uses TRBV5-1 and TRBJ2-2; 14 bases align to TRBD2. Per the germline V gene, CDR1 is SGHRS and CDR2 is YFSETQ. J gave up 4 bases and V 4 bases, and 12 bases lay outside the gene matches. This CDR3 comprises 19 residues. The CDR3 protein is CASSTGLAGVSRGTGELFF. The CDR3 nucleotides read TGCGCCAGCAGCACGGGACTAGCGGGAGTGTCTCGAGGCACCGGGGAGCTGTTTTTT.

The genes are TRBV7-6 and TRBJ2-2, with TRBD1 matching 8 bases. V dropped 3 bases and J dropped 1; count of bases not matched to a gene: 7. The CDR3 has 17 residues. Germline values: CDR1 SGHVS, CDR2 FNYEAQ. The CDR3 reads CASSFPTGGMNTGELFF. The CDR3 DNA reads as TGTGCCAGCAGCTTCCCAACAGGGGGGATGAACACCGGGGAGCTGTTTTTT.

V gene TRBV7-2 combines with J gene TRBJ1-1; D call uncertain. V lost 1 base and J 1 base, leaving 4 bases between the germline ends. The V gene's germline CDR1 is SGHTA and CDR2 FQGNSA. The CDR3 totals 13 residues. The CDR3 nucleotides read TGTGCCAGCAGCTTAGGACAGAACACTGAAGCTTTCTTT. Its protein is CASSLGQNTEAFF.

The CDR3 DNA reads TGTGCCACCAGTGATTTGCACCGGGCGGGAGGGCCTCCTGAGCAGTTCTTC. This translates into CATSDLHRAGGPPEQFF. The genes are TRBV24-1 and TRBJ2-1; 9 nucleotides align to TRBD2. Looked up from germline, CDR1 is KGHDR and CDR2 is SFDVKD. Germline trimming cut 0 bases from V and 9 bases from J; bases unmatched to any gene: 11. CDR3 length: 17 amino acids.

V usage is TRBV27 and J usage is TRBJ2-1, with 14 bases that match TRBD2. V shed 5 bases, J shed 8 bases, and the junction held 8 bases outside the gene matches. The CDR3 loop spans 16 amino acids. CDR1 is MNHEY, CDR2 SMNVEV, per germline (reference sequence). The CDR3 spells CASSRTGTSGSDEQFF. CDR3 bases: TGTGCCAGCAGTCGCACCGGGACTAGCGGGAGCGATGAGCAGTTCTTC.

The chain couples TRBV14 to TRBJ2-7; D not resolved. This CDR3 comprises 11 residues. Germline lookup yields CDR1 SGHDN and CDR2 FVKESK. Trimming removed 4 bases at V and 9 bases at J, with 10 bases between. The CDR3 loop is CASSRESGQYF. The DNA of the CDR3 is TGTGCCAGCAGCCGAGAATCGGGGCAGTACTTC.

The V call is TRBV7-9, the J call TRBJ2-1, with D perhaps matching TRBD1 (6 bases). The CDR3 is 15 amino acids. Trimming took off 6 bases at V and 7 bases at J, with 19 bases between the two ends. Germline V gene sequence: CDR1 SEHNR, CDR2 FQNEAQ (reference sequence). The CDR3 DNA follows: TGTGCCAGCAGTTCACAGGGAGAGAGGCTGAATGAGCAGTTCTTC. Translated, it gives CASSSQGERLNEQFF.

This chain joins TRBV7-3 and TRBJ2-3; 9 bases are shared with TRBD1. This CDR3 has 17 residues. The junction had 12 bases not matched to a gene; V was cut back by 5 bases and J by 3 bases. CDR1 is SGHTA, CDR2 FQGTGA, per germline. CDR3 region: CASSPQGTGYRTDTQYF. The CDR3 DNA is TGTGCCAGCAGCCCACAGGGGACAGGGTACAGGACAGATACGCAGTATTTT.

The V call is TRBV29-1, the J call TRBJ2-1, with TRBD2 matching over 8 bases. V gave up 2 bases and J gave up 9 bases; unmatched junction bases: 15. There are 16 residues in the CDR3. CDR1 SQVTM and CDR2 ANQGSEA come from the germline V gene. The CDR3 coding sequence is TGCAGCGTTGAACTTCCCCACTCGGGGACTAGAGGTGAGCAGTTCTTC. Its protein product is CSVELPHSGTRGEQFF.

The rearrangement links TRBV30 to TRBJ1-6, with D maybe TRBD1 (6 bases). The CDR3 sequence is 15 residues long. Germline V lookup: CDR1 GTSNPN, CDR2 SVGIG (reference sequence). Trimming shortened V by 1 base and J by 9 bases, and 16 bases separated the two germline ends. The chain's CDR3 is CAWSGGNPQGSPLHF. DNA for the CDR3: TGTGCCTGGAGTGGGGGGAACCCACAGGGTTCACCCCTCCACTTT.

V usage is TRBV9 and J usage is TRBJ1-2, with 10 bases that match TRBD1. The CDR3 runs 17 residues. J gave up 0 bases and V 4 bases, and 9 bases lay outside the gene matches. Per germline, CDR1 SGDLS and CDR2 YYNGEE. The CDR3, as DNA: TGTGCCAGCAGCACCGGGACAGGGGACGCGGCTAACTATGGCTACACCTTC. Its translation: CASSTGTGDAANYGYTF.

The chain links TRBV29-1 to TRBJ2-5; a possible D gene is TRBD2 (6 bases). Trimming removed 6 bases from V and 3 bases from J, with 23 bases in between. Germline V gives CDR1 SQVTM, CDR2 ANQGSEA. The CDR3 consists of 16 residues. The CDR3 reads CSVGRLVVSAEETQYF. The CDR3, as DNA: TGCAGCGTAGGTAGACTAGTAGTTAGTGCTGAAGAGACCCAGTACTTC.

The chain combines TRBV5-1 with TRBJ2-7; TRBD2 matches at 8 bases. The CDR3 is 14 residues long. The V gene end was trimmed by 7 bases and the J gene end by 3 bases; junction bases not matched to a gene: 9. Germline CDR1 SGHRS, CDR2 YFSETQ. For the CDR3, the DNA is TGCGCCAGCTCGAATAGCGGGGAATACTACGAGCAGTACTTC. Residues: CASSNSGEYYEQYF.

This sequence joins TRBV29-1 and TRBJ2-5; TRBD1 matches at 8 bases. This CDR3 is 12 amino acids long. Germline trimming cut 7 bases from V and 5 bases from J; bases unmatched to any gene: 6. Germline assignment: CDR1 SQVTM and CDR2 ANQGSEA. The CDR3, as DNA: TGCAGCGGGGACAGGATTCTCGAGACCCAGTACTTC. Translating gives CSGDRILETQYF.